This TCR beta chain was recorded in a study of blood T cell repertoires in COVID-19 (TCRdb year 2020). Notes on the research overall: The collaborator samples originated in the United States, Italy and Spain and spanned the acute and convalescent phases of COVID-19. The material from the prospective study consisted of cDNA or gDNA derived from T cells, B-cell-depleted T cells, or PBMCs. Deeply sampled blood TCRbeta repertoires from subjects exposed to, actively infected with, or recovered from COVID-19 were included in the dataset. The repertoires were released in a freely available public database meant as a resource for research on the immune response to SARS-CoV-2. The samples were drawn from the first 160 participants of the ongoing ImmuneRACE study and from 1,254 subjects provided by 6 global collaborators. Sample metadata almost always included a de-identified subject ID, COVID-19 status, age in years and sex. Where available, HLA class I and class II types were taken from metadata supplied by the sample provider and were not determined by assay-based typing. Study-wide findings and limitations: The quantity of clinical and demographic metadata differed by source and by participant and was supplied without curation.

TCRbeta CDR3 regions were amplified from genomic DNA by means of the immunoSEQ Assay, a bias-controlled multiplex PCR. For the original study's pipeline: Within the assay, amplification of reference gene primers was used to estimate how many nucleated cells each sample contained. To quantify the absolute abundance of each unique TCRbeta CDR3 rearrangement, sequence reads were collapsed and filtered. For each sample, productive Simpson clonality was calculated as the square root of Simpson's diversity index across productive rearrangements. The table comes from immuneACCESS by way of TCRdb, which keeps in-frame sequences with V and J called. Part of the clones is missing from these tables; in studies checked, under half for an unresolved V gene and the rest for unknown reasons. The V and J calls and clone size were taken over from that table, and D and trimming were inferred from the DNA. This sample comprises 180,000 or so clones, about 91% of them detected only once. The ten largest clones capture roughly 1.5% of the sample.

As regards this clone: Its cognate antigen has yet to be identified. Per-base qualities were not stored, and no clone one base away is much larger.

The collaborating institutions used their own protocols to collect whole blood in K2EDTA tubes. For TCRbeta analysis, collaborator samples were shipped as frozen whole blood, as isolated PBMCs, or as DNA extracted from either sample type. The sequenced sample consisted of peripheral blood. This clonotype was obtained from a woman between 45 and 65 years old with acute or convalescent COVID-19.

The base sequence is TGTGCCAGCAGGACAGGGAGTTACACTGAAGCTTTCTTT. This encodes CASRTGSYTEAFF. This chain is built from TRBV27 and TRBJ1-1; TRBD1 agrees with 7 junctional bases. Counted from cysteine to phenylalanine, this CDR3 has 13 amino acids. The DNA shown is the 39-base CDR3, in frame from base 1. The germline V gene (reference sequence) provides CDR1 MNHEY and CDR2 SMNVEV. V ends up 6 bases short and J 3 bases short, with an unmatched junction base count of 4.